Following are 15 T cell receptor beta chains from one sample sequenced in a study of blood T cell repertoires in COVID-19. Measured with immunoSEQ multiplex PCR; TCRdb has only the in-frame clones, and not every one. There are roughly 150,000 clones in the sample; 70% to 90% occur only once, and more than 25% lies in the top ten. The source material was peripheral blood. All receptors derive from a human donor in a cohort sampled during active COVID-19.

This chain uses TRBV15 with TRBJ2-2; D gene uncertain. There are 13 residues in the CDR3. V shed 2 bases and J shed 5 bases, with 6 bases lying between them. CDR1 is LNHNV, CDR2 YYDKDF, per germline (reference sequence). CDR3 amino acids: CATSRQATGELFF. The CDR3 DNA reads as TGTGCCACCAGCAGACAAGCAACCGGGGAGCTGTTTTTT.

This clone was found once. The rearrangement joins TRBV18 to TRBJ1-6; maybe TRBD1 (5 bases). The V gene lost 3 bases and the J gene lost 11 bases, with 14 bases spanning the gap. Germline loops: CDR1 KGHSH, CDR2 LQKENI. The CDR3 is made up of 14 amino acids. The CDR3 spells CASSPKGDSAPLHF. In nucleotides, the CDR3 is TGTGCCAGCTCACCTAAAGGGGATTCGGCACCCCTCCACTTT.

The chain has TRBV6-2 or TRBV6-3 and TRBJ1-1; 8 bases are a match to TRBD1. V shed 4 bases and J 3 bases; nucleotides not matched to a gene: 7. The V gene's germline CDR1 is MNHEY and CDR2 SVGEGT. The CDR3 runs 15 residues. Written as DNA, the CDR3 is TGTGCCAGCAGTTCGCTGGGACAGGTCGACACTGAAGCTTTCTTT. Translated, it gives CASSSLGQVDTEAFF.

The chain carries TRBV2 and TRBJ1-2; a weak D match, TRBD1 (6 bases). Per the germline V gene, CDR1 is SNHLY and CDR2 is FYNNEI. CDR3 length: 15 amino acids. Trimming shortened V by 4 bases and J by 4 bases, and 16 bases separated the two germline ends. The CDR3 loop is CASSASPTGLYGYTF. The CDR3 DNA reads TGTGCCAGCAGTGCTTCCCCAACAGGGCTCTATGGCTACACCTTC. Based on the CDR3 plus reference TRBV2 and TRBJ1-2, the full variable domain is EPEVTQTPSHQVTQMGQEVILRCVPISNHLYFYWYRQILGQKVEFLVSFYNNEISEKSEIFDDQFSVERPDGSNFTLKIRSTKLEDSAMYFCASSASPTGLYGYTFGSGTRLTVV.

This chain joins TRBV7-9 and TRBJ2-5, with 10 positions matching TRBD2. The CDR3 covers 14 residues. Germline loops: CDR1 SEHNR, CDR2 FQNEAQ (reference sequence). Trimming at V came to 5 bases and at J to 2 bases, leaving 2 bases not matched to a gene. This chain's CDR3 is CASSLSGGQETQYF. The CDR3 DNA follows: TGTGCCAGCAGCCTTAGCGGGGGGCAAGAGACCCAGTACTTC.

The CDR3 DNA reads TGTGCCAGTAGTCAGGGGTGGGCACACAATCAGCCCCAGCATTTT. Translation gives CASSQGWAHNQPQHF. V and J are TRBV19 and TRBJ1-5; D possibly corresponds to TRBD1 (6 bases). The CDR3 covers 15 residues. Germline CDR1 is LNHDA and CDR2 is SQIVND (reference sequence). V lost 5 bases and J 3 bases, leaving 14 bases between the germline ends.

This clone was seen a few times. V is TRBV9 and J is TRBJ2-2, with no clear D. The CDR3 extends over 14 amino acids. V lost 0 bases and J 2 bases, leaving 5 bases between the germline ends. Germline CDR1 reads SGDLS; CDR2 reads YYNGEE. CDR3 residues: CASSVDRNTGELFF. DNA of the CDR3: TGTGCCAGCAGCGTAGACAGAAACACCGGGGAGCTGTTTTTT. Filled out from reference TRBV9 and TRBJ2-2, the complete variable domain reads DSGVTQTPKHLITATGQRVTLRCSPRSGDLSVYWYQQSLDQGLQFLIQYYNGEERAKGNILERFSAQQFPDLHSELNLSSLELGDSALYFCASSVDRNTGELFFGEGSRLTVL.

This sequence joins TRBV7-2 and TRBJ2-3, with 12 bases fitting TRBD2. The CDR3 loop spans 15 amino acids. V dropped 4 bases and J dropped 4; count of bases not matched to a gene: 3. Per germline, CDR1 SGHTA and CDR2 FQGNSA. The CDR3 coding sequence is TGTGCCAGCAGCTCTCGGACTAGCGGGGCAGATACGCAGTATTTT. As protein: CASSSRTSGADTQYF.

The chain has TRBV4-3 and TRBJ1-2; D is uncertain. V was shortened by 3 bases and J by 2 bases, with 16 bases between the two germline ends. Germline V gives CDR1 LGHNA, CDR2 YSLEER. The CDR3 extends over 16 amino acids. This chain's CDR3 is CASSQVSGPTNYGYTF. The CDR3 coding sequence is TGCGCCAGCAGCCAGGTGTCGGGTCCCACCAACTATGGCTACACCTTC.

The chain joins TRBV19 to TRBJ1-5; 9 positions agree with TRBD1. Germline loops: CDR1 LNHDA, CDR2 SQIVND (reference sequence). This CDR3 contains 15 residues. V lost 6 bases, J lost 0 bases, and 3 bases stayed unmatched. CDR3 protein: CASRSDRGSNQPQHF. The CDR3 coding sequence is TGTGCCAGTAGATCGGACAGGGGTAGCAATCAGCCCCAGCATTTT.

V gene TRBV18 combines with J gene TRBJ2-1, with D perhaps matching TRBD2 (5 bases). Germline V CDR1 and CDR2: KGHSH, LQKENI. The CDR3 is 15 residues long. V was trimmed by 2 bases and J by 5 bases, leaving 13 bases between them. The CDR3 loop is CASSPAPLGDNEQFF. Here the CDR3 DNA reads TGTGCCAGCTCACCAGCACCCTTGGGAGACAATGAGCAGTTCTTC.

This chain links TRBV7-2 with TRBJ2-3; TRBD2 aligns across 8 bases. The CDR3 loop spans 15 amino acids. After removal of 7 bases from V and 5 bases from J, the junction contained 11 bases not matched to a gene. Germline V gene data show CDR1 as SGHTA and CDR2 as FQGNSA. CDR3 region: CASTPYRGGGDTQYF. The CDR3 region has the DNA TGTGCCAGCACCCCCTACCGGGGGGGCGGAGATACGCAGTATTTT. Variable domain in full (rest from reference TRBV7-2 and TRBJ2-3): GAGVSQSPSNKVTEKGKDVELRCDPISGHTALYWYRQSLGQGLEFLIYFQGNSAPDKSGLPSDRFSAERTGGSVSTLTIQRTQQEDSAVYLCASTPYRGGGDTQYFGPGTRLTVL.

This clone was seen once. The rearrangement joins TRBV5-5 to TRBJ2-7, with a weak D call TRBD2 (6 bases). The CDR3 extends over 15 amino acids. Germline values: CDR1 SGHKS, CDR2 YYEKEE (reference sequence). Trimming took 0 bases from V and 3 from J, leaving 13 bases between them. The CDR3, as DNA: TGTGCCAGCAGCTTGGCGGGGGAAAGCCTCTACGAGCAGTACTTC. Its protein product is CASSLAGESLYEQYF.

The gene calls are TRBV12-5 and TRBJ1-4; TRBD1 agrees at 8 bases. The V and J ends lost 1 base and 8 bases, in that order; junction bases with no gene match: 0. CDR3 length: 13 amino acids. Germline CDR1 and CDR2: LGHNT and FRNRAP. The CDR3 DNA is TGTGCTAGTGGTTTGGGGACAGGGGAAAAACTGTTTTTT. This encodes CASGLGTGEKLFF.

This chain uses TRBV5-5 with TRBJ1-2, with TRBD1 identical over 7 bases. The CDR3 sequence is 13 residues long. J gave up 8 bases and V 2 bases, and 6 bases lay outside the gene matches. Germline V gene sequence: CDR1 SGHKS, CDR2 YYEKEE (reference sequence). The CDR3 nucleotides read TGTGCCAGCAGCTTTGAGGGGGCTCGCGGCTACACCTTC. It specifies CASSFEGARGYTF.